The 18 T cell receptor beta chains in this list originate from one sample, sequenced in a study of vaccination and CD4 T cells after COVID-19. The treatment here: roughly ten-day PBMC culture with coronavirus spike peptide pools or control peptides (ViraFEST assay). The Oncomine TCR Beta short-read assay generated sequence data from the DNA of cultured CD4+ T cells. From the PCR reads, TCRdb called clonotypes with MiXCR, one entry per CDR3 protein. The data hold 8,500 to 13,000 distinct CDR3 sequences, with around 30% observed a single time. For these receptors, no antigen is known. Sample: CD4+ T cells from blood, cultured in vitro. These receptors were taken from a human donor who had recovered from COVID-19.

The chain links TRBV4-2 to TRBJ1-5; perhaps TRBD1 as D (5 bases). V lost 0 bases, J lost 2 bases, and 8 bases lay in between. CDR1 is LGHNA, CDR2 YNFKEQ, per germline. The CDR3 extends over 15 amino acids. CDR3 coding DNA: TGTGCCAGCAGCCAAGATTTGGGGGGCAATCAGCCCCAGCATTTT. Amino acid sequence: CASSQDLGGNQPQHF.

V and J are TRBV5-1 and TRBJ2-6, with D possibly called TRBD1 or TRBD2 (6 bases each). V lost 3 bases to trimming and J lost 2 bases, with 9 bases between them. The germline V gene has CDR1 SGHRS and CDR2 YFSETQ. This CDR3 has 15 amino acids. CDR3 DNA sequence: TGCGCCAGCAGCTGGGGGGCGACTGGGGCCAACGTCCTGACTTTC. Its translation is CASSWGATGANVLTF. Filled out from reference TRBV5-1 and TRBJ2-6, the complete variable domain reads KAGVTQTPRYLIKTRGQQVTLSCSPISGHRSVSWYQQTPGQGLQFLFEYFSETQRNKGNFPGRFSGRQFSNSRSEMNVSTLELGDSALYLCASSWGATGANVLTFGAGSRLTVL.

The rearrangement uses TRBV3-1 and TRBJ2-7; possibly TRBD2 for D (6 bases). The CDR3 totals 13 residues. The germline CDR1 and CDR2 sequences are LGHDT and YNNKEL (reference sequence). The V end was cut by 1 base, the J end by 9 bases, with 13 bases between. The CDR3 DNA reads TGTGCCAGCAGCCAAGGAGGCGGGGATCGGCAGTACTTC. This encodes CASSQGGGDRQYF.

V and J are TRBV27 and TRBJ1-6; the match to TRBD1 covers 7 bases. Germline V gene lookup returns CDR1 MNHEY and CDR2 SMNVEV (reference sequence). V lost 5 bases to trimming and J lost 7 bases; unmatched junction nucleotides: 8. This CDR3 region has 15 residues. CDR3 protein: CASSPPKGANSPLHF. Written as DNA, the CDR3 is TGTGCCAGCAGTCCACCGAAGGGGGCGAATTCACCCCTCCACTTT.

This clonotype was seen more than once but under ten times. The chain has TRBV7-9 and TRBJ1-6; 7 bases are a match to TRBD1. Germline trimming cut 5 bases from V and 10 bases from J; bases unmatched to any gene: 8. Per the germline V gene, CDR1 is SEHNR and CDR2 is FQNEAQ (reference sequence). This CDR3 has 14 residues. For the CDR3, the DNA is TGTGCCAGCAGCCCTGGTAGGGGGCTCTCACCCCTCCACTTT. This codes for CASSPGRGLSPLHF.

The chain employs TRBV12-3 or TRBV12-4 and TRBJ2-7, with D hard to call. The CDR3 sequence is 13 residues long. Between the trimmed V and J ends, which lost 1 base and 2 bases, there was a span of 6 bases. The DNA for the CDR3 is TGTGCCAGCAGTTTAGGACTCGCCTACGAGCAGTACTTC. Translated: CASSLGLAYEQYF.

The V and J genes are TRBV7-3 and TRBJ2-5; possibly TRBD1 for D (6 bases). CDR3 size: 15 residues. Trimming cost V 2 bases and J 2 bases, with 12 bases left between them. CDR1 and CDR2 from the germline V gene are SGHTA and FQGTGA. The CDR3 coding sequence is TGTGCCAGCAGCTTATGGGGGACACCTCAAGAGACCCAGTACTTC. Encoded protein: CASSLWGTPQETQYF.

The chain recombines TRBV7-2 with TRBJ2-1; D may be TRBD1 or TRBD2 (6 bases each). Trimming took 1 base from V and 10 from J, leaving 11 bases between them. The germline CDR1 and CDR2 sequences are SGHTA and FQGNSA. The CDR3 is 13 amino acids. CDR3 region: CASSLGGALEQFF. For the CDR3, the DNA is TGTGCCAGCAGCTTAGGGGGGGCCCTAGAGCAGTTCTTC.

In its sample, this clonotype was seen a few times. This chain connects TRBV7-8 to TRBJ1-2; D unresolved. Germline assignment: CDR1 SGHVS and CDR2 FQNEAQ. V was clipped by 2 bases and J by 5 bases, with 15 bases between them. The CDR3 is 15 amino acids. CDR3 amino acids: CASSLNFPEGYGYTF. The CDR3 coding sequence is TGTGCCAGCAGCTTAAATTTTCCCGAAGGGTATGGCTACACCTTC.

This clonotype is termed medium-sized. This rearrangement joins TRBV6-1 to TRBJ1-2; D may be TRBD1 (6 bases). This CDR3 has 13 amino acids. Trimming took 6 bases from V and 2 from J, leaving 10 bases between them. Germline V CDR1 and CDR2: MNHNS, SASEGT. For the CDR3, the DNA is TGTGCCAGCAGGGACAGTTACAACTATGGCTACACCTTC. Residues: CASRDSYNYGYTF.

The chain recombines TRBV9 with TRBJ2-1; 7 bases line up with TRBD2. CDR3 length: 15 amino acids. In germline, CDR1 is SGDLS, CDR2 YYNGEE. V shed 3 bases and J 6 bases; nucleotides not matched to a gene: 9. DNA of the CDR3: TGTGCCAGCAGCGCGGGGAGGGAACGGGCCAATGAGCAGTTCTTC. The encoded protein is CASSAGRERANEQFF. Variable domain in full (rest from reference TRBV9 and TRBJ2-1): DSGVTQTPKHLITATGQRVTLRCSPRSGDLSVYWYQQSLDQGLQFLIQYYNGEERAKGNILERFSAQQFPDLHSELNLSSLELGDSALYFCASSAGRERANEQFFGPGTRLTVL.

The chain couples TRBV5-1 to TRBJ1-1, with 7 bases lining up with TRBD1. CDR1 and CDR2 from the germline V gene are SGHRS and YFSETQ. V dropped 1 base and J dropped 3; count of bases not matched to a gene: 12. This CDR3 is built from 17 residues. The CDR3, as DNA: TGCGCCAGCAGCTTGTCCGAGGGGGCACGGCAGCACACTGAAGCTTTCTTT. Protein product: CASSLSEGARQHTEAFF.

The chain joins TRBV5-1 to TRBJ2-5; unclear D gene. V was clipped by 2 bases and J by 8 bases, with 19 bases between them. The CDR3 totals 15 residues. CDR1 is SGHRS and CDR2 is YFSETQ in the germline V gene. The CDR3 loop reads CASSLIGIVPDTQYF. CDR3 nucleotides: TGCGCCAGCAGCTTAATCGGCATCGTCCCAGACACCCAGTACTTC.

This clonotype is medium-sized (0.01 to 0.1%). The CDR3 region is CASSMEGRRYEQYF. The CDR3 nucleotides read TGTGCCAGCAGTATGGAGGGGCGACGGTACGAGCAGTACTTC. This chain joins TRBV6-1 and TRBJ2-7; weak D call: TRBD2 (6 bases). Trimming pared 5 bases from V and 4 bases from J, leaving 15 bases between. The CDR3 runs 14 residues. Germline lookup yields CDR1 MNHNS and CDR2 SASEGT.

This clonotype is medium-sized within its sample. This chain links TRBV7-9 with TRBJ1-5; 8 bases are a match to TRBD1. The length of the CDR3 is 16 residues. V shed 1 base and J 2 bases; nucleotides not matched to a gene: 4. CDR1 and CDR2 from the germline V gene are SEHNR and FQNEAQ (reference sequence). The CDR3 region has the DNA TGTGCCAGCAGCTTAGTCACAGGGGGAGGCAATCAGCCCCAGCATTTT. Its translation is CASSLVTGGGNQPQHF.

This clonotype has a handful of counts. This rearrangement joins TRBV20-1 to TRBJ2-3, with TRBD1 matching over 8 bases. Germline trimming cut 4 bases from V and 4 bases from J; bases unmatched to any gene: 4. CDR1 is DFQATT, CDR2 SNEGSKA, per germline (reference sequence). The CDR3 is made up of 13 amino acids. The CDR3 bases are TGCAGTGCTATCGGACAGGGAGCAGATACGCAGTATTTT. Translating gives CSAIGQGADTQYF.

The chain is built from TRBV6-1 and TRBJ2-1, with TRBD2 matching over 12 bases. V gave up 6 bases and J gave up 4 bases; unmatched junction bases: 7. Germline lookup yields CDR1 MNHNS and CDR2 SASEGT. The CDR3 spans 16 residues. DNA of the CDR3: TGTGCCAGCAGCTCCAGGACTAGCGGGGCGTACAATGAGCAGTTCTTC. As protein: CASSSRTSGAYNEQFF.

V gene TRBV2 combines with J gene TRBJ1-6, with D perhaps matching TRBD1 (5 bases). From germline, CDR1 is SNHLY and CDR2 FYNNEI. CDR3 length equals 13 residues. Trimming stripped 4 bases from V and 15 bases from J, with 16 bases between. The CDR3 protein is CASSVGPGGNLHF. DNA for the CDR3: TGTGCCAGCAGTGTGGGACCGGGTGGGAACCTCCACTTT.